Listed below are T cell receptor beta chains from one sample, sequenced in a study of blood T cell repertoires in COVID-19. Only in-frame clones appear in the TCRdb table, and some are missing; sequencing was by immunoSEQ multiplex PCR. This table has approximately 190,000 clones, about 80% appearing once. Source material: peripheral blood. The receptors shown here come from a woman aged 55-69 years with COVID-19, enrolled during active disease. Both conserved end residues are part of each CDR3. The D gene is left open where the match is weak. The size entry is marked missing in some rows and otherwise reads once, few, many or a size class.

V,J,size,D,CDR3,DNA
TRBV10-3,TRBJ2-7,NA,TRBD2,CAISDSSSGTYEQYF,TGTGCCATCAGTGATTCGTCTAGCGGGACCTACGAGCAGTACTTC
TRBV2,TRBJ1-5,NA,TRBD1,CASSQEQGVNQPQHF,TGTGCCAGCAGCCAAGAACAGGGGGTTAATCAGCCCCAGCATTTT
TRBV5-5,TRBJ1-1,NA,NA,CASSLRRGALDTEAFF,TGTGCCAGCAGCTTGCGACGCGGGGCGTTGGACACTGAAGCTTTCTTT
TRBV5-4,TRBJ2-2,NA,NA,CASSLEVATGELFF,TGTGCCAGCAGCTTGGAGGTAGCGACAGGGGAGCTGTTTTTT
TRBV14,TRBJ1-1,NA,NA,CASSPRVDTEAFF,TGTGCCAGCAGTCCCAGGGTAGACACTGAAGCTTTCTTT
TRBV7-9,TRBJ2-1,NA,TRBD1,CASSGTGTARNEQFF,TGTGCCAGCAGCGGGACAGGGACAGCGCGCAATGAGCAGTTCTTC
TRBV7-9,TRBJ2-5,NA,NA,CASSPDGSTQETQYF,TGTGCCAGCAGCCCCGACGGGTCTACCCAAGAGACCCAGTACTTC
TRBV28,TRBJ2-2,NA,NA,CASSRGAFTGELFF,TGTGCCAGCAGCCGGGGGGCCTTCACCGGGGAGCTGTTTTTT
TRBV5-4,TRBJ1-4,NA,TRBD1,CASSADRGRNEKLFF,TGTGCCAGCAGTGCCGACAGGGGGCGGAATGAAAAACTGTTTTTT
TRBV11-2,TRBJ1-4,NA,NA,CASSFFRQVPNEKLFF,TGTGCCAGCAGCTTCTTTCGACAGGTGCCAAATGAAAAACTGTTTTTT
TRBV28,TRBJ1-2,few,NA,CASSLNSLGASYGYTF,TGTGCCAGCAGTTTAAACAGCCTGGGGGCGAGCTATGGCTACACCTTC
TRBV12-3/TRBV12-4,TRBJ1-2,NA,NA,CASSLTPNYGYTF,TGTGCCAGCAGCCTCACACCTAACTATGGCTACACCTTC
TRBV4-2,TRBJ1-1,NA,NA,CASSQGGVDTEAFF,TGTGCCAGCAGCCAAGGGGGAGTTGACACTGAAGCTTTCTTT
TRBV14,TRBJ2-5,NA,TRBD1,CASSLNDRGLIGETQYF,TGTGCCAGCAGCCTTAACGACAGGGGATTGATTGGGGAGACCCAGTACTTC
TRBV19,TRBJ2-1,NA,TRBD2,CASGLAGEYNEQFF,TGTGCCAGTGGACTAGCGGGGGAGTACAATGAGCAGTTCTTC
TRBV7-9,TRBJ1-4,NA,NA,CASSLVGLRDSEKLFF,TGTGCCAGCAGCTTAGTAGGGCTTCGGGACTCTGAAAAACTGTTTTTT
TRBV5-8,TRBJ2-3,NA,TRBD1,CASSPLAGQGEHTQYF,TGTGCCAGCAGCCCGCTGGCGGGACAGGGGGAGCACACGCAGTATTTT
TRBV25-1,TRBJ2-5,NA,NA,CASSDGAGRGHIETQYF,TGTGCCAGCAGTGATGGTGCCGGGCGGGGCCACATAGAGACCCAGTACTTC
TRBV25-1,TRBJ1-4,NA,NA,CASSDPGGGEKLFF,TGTGCCAGCAGTGACCCGGGGGGTGGTGAAAAACTGTTTTTT
TRBV3-1/TRBV3-2,TRBJ2-2,NA,TRBD2,CASSRRTSGGAYGTGELFF,TGTGCCAGCAGCCGCCGGACTAGCGGGGGGGCCTACGGCACCGGGGAGCTGTTTTTT
TRBV5-1,TRBJ2-1,once,NA,CASSLGQGLYNEQFF,TGCGCCAGCAGCTTGGGGCAGGGACTTTACAATGAGCAGTTCTTC
TRBV7-6,TRBJ1-6,NA,TRBD1,CASAGLENRGMDSPLHF,TGTGCCAGCGCTGGTCTGGAGAACAGGGGTATGGATTCACCCCTCCACTTT
TRBV28,TRBJ1-4,once,NA,CASTRTGSGANEKLFF,TGTGCCAGCACTCGGACGGGATCAGGGGCTAATGAAAAACTGTTTTTT
TRBV28,TRBJ1-2,NA,NA,CASRIGGGVGYTF,TGTGCCAGTCGTATTGGAGGGGGGGTCGGCTACACCTTC
TRBV5-5,TRBJ2-1,NA,NA,CASSLDSSYNEQFF,TGTGCCAGCAGCTTGGACAGCTCCTACAATGAGCAGTTCTTC
TRBV7-3,TRBJ2-5,NA,TRBD2,CASSPGLAGAGTQYF,TGTGCCAGCAGCCCCGGACTAGCGGGAGCCGGGACCCAGTACTTC
TRBV24-1,TRBJ2-5,NA,NA,CATSVRQDQQETQYF,TGTGCCACCAGTGTGCGACAGGATCAGCAAGAGACCCAGTACTTC
TRBV10-1,TRBJ1-1,NA,NA,CASRAQMNTEAFF,TGCGCCAGCAGGGCACAGATGAACACTGAAGCTTTCTTT
TRBV3-1/TRBV3-2,TRBJ1-3,NA,NA,CASCFQTGGVDF,TGTGCCAGCTGTTTCCAGACCGGCGGCGTCGATTTT
TRBV28,TRBJ1-3,NA,NA,CASSSGGDSGNTIYF,TGTGCCAGCAGTTCTGGCGGTGACTCTGGAAACACCATATATTTT
TRBV7-8,TRBJ2-6,NA,NA,CASSLGGIASGANVLTF,TGTGCCAGCAGCTTAGGAGGTATAGCAAGTGGGGCCAACGTCCTGACTTTC
TRBV5-8,TRBJ1-1,NA,NA,CASSFGGFIPNTEAFF,TGTGCCAGCAGCTTTGGAGGGTTTATACCGAACACTGAAGCTTTCTTT
TRBV4-2,TRBJ2-3,NA,TRBD2,CASSQRGTSGGGTDTQYF,TGTGCCAGCAGCCAGCGCGGGACTAGCGGGGGGGGGACAGATACGCAGTATTTT
TRBV4-3,TRBJ2-3,few,NA,CASSQRGADTQYF,TGCGCCAGCAGCCAACGGGGAGCAGATACGCAGTATTTT
TRBV6-5,TRBJ2-5,few,NA,CASSSRQVGETQYF,TGTGCCAGCAGTTCCCGACAGGTGGGAGAGACCCAGTACTTC
TRBV28,TRBJ1-4,once,TRBD1,CASSFRGIGLTNEKLFF,TGTGCCAGCAGTTTCAGGGGGATCGGATTGACTAATGAAAAACTGTTTTTT
TRBV5-1,TRBJ2-7,NA,TRBD2,CASSAGGLQPREQYF,TGCGCCAGCAGCGCGGGGGGTCTACAACCTAGAGAGCAGTACTTC
TRBV14,TRBJ1-4,once,NA,CASSAGQSNEKLFF,TGTGCCAGCAGCGCAGGGCAGTCTAATGAAAAACTGTTTTTT
TRBV5-1,TRBJ2-6,NA,NA,CASSLGSGLGGANVLTF,TGCGCCAGCAGCTTGGGAAGTGGACTGGGAGGGGCCAACGTCCTGACTTTC
TRBV28,TRBJ1-5,NA,NA,CASQGTNQPQHF,TGTGCTTCGCAGGGAACCAATCAGCCCCAGCATTTT
TRBV6-6,TRBJ1-1,NA,NA,CASSFLGGSNTEAFF,TGTGCCAGCAGTTTCCTGGGAGGGTCGAACACTGAAGCTTTCTTT
TRBV12-3/TRBV12-4,TRBJ2-1,NA,TRBD2,CASTPLAGNEQFF,TGTGCCAGCACCCCCCTAGCGGGCAATGAGCAGTTCTTC
TRBV5-1,TRBJ2-1,NA,NA,CASSFPRPGRRSSYNEQFF,TGCGCCAGCAGCTTTCCCAGACCGGGGAGAAGGAGCTCCTACAATGAGCAGTTCTTC
TRBV20-1,TRBJ2-3,NA,TRBD2,CSASRGLVSTDTQYF,TGCAGTGCTAGTCGCGGACTAGTCAGCACAGATACGCAGTATTTT
TRBV29-1,TRBJ1-2,NA,NA,CSVLSVEGYGYTF,TGCAGCGTTCTGTCCGTCGAGGGCTATGGCTACACCTTC
TRBV6-5,TRBJ2-5,NA,TRBD1,CASRVAGGGETQYF,TGTGCCAGCAGGGTTGCAGGGGGCGGAGAGACCCAGTACTTC
TRBV11-1,TRBJ2-1,NA,NA,CASSPRWGRNEQFF,TGTGCCAGCAGCCCTCGGTGGGGGAGGAATGAGCAGTTCTTC
TRBV30,TRBJ1-1,NA,NA,CAWRRGGVNTEAFF,TGTGCCTGGCGCAGAGGGGGGGTGAACACTGAAGCTTTCTTT
TRBV5-1,TRBJ1-1,NA,NA,CASRPYLSDTEAFF,TGCGCCAGCAGACCCTACCTGTCGGACACTGAAGCTTTCTTT
TRBV4-2,TRBJ1-2,NA,NA,CASSQESLRWTQLINYGYTF,TGTGCCAGCAGCCAAGAGAGTCTTCGGTGGACACAACTTATTAACTATGGCTACACCTTC
TRBV14,TRBJ1-1,NA,NA,CASSHGAGATFF,TGTGCCAGCAGCCATGGGGCAGGGGCGACTTTCTTT
TRBV6-5,TRBJ2-2,NA,TRBD2,CASSLLAGGTGELFF,TGTGCCAGCAGCCTACTAGCGGGGGGCACCGGGGAGCTGTTTTTT
TRBV3-1/TRBV3-2,TRBJ1-6,few,NA,CASSPWDGGSPLHF,TGTGCCAGCAGCCCTTGGGATGGGGGGTCACCCCTCCACTTT
TRBV27,TRBJ2-3,NA,NA,CASSLNWATDTQYF,TGTGCCAGCAGTTTAAACTGGGCCACAGATACGCAGTATTTT